This TCR beta chain originates from a study of blood T cells in healthy people across ages. Overall study findings and caveats: Older age coincided with a roughly linear decline in TCR beta diversity per million T cells.

The trim removed 6 bases at V and 4 bases at J, leaving 12 bases unmatched. Germline CDR1 reads LNHDA; CDR2 reads SQIVND (reference sequence). The CDR3 consists of 16 residues. Primers used in a second PCR of about 7 to 12 cycles were a sample-barcoded 5' primer and a J-beta primer mix. A template-switch adaptor with 12 random nucleotides tagged each cDNA molecule. The study obtained at least 2.5 million CDR3-containing paired-end reads from every sample. A single record per CDR3 protein comes from TCRdb applying MiXCR to the 5' RACE reads. This sample has about 1.1 million distinct CDR3 sequences, with roughly two fifths found just once. This clonotype has a handful of counts. Antigen unknown.

The V and J genes are TRBV19 and TRBJ2-1; TRBD2 matches 7 bases. The sequence was obtained from a man between 18 and 35 years old in good health. Sequencing was done on a sample of blood. CDR3 sequence: CASSDPGGTRYNEQFF. The CDR3 DNA sequence: TGTGCCAGTAGCGATCCCGGGGGGACCAGATACAATGAGCAGTTCTTC.